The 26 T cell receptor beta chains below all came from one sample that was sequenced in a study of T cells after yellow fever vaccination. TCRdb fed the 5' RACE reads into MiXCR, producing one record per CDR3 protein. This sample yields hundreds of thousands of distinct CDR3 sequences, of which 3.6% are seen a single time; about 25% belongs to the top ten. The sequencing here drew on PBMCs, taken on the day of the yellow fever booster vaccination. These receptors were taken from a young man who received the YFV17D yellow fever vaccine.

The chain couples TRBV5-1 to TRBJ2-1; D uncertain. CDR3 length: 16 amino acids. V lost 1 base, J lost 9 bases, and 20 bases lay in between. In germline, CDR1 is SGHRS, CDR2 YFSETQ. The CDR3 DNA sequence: TGCGCCAGCAGCTTGACCGTGCCAGAGAGTATTGGTGAGCAGTTCTTC. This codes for CASSLTVPESIGEQFF.

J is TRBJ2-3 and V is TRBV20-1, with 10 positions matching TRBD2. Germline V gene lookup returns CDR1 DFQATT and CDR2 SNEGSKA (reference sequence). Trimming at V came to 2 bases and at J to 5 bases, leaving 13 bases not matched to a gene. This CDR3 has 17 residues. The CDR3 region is CSARRRAGGPTRDTQYF. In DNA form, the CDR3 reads TGCAGTGCTAGAAGACGAGCGGGGGGGCCTACACGAGATACGCAGTATTTT.

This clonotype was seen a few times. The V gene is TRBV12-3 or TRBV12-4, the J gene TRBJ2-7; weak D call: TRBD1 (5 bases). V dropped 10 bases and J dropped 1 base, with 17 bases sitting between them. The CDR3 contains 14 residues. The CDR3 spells CATDLQEPSYEQYF. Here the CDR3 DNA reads TGTGCCACTGACTTACAGGAGCCTTCCTACGAGCAGTACTTC.

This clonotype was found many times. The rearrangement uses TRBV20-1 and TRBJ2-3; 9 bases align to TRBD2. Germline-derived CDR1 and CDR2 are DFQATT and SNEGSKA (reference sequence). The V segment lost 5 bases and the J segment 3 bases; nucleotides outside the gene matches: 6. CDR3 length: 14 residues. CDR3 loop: CSALERGATDTQYF. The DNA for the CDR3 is TGCAGTGCTCTTGAGCGGGGGGCGACAGATACGCAGTATTTT.

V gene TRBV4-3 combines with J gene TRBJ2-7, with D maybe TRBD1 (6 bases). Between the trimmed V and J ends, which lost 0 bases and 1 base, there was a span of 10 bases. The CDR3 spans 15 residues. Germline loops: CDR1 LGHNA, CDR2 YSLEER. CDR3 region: CASSQDFQGSYEQYF. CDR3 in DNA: TGCGCCAGCAGCCAAGATTTCCAGGGGTCCTACGAGCAGTACTTC.

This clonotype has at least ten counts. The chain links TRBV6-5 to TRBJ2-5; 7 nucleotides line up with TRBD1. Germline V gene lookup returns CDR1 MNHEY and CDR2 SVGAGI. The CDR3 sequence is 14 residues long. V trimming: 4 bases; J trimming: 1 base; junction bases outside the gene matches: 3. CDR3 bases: TGTGCCAGCAGTTGGGACAGTATCCAAGAGACCCAGTACTTC. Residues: CASSWDSIQETQYF.

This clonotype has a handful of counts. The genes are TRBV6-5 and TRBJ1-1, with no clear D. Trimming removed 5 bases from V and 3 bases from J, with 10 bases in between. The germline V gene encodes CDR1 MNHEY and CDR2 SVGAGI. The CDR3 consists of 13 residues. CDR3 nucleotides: TGTGCCAGCAGTATCCGGCCCGACACTGAAGCTTTCTTT. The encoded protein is CASSIRPDTEAFF.

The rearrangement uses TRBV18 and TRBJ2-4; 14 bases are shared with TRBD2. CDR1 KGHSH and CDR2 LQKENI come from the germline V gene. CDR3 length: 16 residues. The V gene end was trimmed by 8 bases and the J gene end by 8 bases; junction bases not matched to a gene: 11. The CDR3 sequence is CASRAGTSGGLDIQYF. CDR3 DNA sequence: TGTGCCAGCCGGGCCGGGACTAGCGGGGGTCTGGACATTCAGTACTTC.

This CDR3 reads CASKRRGSYEQYF. For the CDR3, the DNA is TGTGCCAGCAAGAGAAGGGGTTCCTACGAGCAGTACTTC. The genes are TRBV13 and TRBJ2-7, with D possibly matching TRBD1 (5 bases). Trimming stripped 7 bases from V and 1 base from J, with 11 bases between. Germline CDR1 PRHDT, CDR2 FYEKMQ (reference sequence). The CDR3 consists of 13 residues.

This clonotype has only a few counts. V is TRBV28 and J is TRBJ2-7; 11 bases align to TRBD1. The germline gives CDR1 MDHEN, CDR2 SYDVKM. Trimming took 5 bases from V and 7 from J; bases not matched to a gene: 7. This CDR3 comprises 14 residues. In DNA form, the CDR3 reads TGTGCCAGCAGTACCGGGACAGGGGGGAGGGAGCAGTACGTC. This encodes CASSTGTGGREQYV.

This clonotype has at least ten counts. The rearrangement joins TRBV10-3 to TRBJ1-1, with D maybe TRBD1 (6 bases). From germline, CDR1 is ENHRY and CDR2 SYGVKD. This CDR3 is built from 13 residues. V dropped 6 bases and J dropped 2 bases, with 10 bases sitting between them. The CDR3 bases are TGTGCCATCAGCAGACAGGAAAACACTGAAGCTTTCTTT. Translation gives CAISRQENTEAFF.

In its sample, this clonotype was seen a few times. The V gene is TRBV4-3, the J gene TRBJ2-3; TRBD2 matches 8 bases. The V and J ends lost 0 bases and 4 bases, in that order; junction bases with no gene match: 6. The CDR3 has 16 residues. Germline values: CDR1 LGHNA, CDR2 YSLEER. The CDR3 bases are TGCGCCAGCAGCCAAGACCCCCCGGGACTAGCAGATACGCAGTATTTT. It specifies CASSQDPPGLADTQYF.

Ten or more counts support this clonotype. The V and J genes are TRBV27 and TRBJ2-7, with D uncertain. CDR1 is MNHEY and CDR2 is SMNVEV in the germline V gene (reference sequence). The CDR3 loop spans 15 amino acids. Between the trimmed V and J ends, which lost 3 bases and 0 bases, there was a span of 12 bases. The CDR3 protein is CASSLSGLSSYEQYF. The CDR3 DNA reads TGTGCCAGCAGTTTGTCCGGTCTAAGCTCCTACGAGCAGTACTTC.

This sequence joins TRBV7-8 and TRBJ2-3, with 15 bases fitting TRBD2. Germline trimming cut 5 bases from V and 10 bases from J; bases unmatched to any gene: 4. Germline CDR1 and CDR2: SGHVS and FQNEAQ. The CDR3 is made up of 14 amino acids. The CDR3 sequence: CASSQGLAGGAQYF. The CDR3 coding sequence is TGTGCCAGCAGCCAGGGACTAGCGGGGGGAGCGCAGTATTTT.

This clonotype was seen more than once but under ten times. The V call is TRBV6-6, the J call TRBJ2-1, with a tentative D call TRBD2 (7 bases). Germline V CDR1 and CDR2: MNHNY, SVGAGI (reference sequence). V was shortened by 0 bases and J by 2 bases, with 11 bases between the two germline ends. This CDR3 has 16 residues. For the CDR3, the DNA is TGTGCCAGCAGTTACTCGTCGGGGGGCCCCTACAATGAGCAGTTCTTC. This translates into CASSYSSGGPYNEQFF.

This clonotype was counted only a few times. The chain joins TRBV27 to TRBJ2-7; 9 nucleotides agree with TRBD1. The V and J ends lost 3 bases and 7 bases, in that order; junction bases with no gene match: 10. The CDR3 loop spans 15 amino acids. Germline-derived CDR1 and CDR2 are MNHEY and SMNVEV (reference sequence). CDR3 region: CASSFVGQGIKEQYF. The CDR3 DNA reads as TGTGCCAGCAGTTTCGTTGGACAGGGGATCAAGGAGCAGTACTTC.

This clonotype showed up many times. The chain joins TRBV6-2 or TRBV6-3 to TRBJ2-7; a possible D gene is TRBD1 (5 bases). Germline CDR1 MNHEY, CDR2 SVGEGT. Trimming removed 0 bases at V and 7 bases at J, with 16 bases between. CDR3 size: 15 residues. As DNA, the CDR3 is TGTGCCAGCAGTTACTCGACCAGGGCTGGATGGGAGCAGTACTTC. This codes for CASSYSTRAGWEQYF.

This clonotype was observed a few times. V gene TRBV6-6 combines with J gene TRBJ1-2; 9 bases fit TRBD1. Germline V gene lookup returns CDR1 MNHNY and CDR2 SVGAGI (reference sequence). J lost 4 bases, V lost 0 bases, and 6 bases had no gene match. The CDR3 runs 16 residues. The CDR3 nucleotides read TGTGCCAGCAGTTACTCCCGGGACAGGGTGACCTATGGCTACACCTTC. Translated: CASSYSRDRVTYGYTF.

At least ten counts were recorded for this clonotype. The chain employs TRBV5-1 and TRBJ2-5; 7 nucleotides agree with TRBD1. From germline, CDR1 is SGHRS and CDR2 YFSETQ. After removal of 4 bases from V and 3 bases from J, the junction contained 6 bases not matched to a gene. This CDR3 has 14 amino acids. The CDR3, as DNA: TGCGCCAGCAGCCGAGGGGGCCGGGAAGAGACCCAGTACTTC. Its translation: CASSRGGREETQYF. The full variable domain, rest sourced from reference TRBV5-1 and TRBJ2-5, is KAGVTQTPRYLIKTRGQQVTLSCSPISGHRSVSWYQQTPGQGLQFLFEYFSETQRNKGNFPGRFSGRQFSNSRSEMNVSTLELGDSALYLCASSRGGREETQYFGPGTRLLVL.

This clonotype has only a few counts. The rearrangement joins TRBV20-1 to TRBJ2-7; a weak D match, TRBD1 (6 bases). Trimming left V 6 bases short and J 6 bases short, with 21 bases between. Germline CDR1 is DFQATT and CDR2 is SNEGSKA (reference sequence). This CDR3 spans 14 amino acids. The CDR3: CSAMNTLRGFEQYV. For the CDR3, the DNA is TGCAGTGCCATGAACACTCTTAGGGGGTTCGAGCAGTACGTC.

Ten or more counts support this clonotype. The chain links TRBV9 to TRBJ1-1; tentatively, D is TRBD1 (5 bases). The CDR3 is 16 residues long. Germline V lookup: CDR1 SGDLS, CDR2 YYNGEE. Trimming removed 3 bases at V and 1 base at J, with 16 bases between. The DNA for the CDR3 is TGTGCCAGCAGCGCTTGGCTTGGGACGGGGAACACTGAAGCTTTCTTT. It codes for CASSAWLGTGNTEAFF.

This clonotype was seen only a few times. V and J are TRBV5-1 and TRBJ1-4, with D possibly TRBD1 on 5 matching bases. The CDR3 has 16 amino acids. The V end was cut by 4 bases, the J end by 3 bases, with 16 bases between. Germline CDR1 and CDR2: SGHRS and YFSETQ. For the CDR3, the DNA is TGCGCCAGCAGCCCGGGACCGGAGTTGGCTAATGAAAAACTGTTTTTT. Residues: CASSPGPELANEKLFF.

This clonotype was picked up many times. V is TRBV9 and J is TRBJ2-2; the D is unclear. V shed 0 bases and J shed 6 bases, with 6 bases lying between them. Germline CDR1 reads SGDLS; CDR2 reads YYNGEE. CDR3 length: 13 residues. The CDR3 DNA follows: TGTGCCAGCAGCGTAGTTGGGGCCGGGGAGCTGTTTTTT. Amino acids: CASSVVGAGELFF.

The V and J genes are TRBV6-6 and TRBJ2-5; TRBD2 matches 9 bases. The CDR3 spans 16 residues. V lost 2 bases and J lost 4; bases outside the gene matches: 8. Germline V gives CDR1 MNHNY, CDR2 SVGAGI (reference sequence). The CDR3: CASSYDFAGGTETQYF. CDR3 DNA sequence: TGTGCCAGCAGTTACGATTTCGCGGGGGGGACAGAGACCCAGTACTTC.

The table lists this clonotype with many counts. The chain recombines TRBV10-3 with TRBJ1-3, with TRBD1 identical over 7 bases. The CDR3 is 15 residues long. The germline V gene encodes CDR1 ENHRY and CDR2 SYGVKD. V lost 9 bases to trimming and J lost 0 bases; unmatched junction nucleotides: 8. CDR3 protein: CAIRQGLGSGNTIYF. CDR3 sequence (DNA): TGTGCCATAAGACAGGGTCTCGGCTCTGGAAACACCATATATTTT.

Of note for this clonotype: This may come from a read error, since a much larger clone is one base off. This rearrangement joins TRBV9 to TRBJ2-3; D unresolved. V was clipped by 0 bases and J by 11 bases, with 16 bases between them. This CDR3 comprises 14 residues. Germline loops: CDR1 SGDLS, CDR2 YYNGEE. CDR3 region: CASSVGYYGQQQYF. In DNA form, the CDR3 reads TGTGCCAGCAGCGTAGGGTATTATGGGCAACAGCAGTATTTT.